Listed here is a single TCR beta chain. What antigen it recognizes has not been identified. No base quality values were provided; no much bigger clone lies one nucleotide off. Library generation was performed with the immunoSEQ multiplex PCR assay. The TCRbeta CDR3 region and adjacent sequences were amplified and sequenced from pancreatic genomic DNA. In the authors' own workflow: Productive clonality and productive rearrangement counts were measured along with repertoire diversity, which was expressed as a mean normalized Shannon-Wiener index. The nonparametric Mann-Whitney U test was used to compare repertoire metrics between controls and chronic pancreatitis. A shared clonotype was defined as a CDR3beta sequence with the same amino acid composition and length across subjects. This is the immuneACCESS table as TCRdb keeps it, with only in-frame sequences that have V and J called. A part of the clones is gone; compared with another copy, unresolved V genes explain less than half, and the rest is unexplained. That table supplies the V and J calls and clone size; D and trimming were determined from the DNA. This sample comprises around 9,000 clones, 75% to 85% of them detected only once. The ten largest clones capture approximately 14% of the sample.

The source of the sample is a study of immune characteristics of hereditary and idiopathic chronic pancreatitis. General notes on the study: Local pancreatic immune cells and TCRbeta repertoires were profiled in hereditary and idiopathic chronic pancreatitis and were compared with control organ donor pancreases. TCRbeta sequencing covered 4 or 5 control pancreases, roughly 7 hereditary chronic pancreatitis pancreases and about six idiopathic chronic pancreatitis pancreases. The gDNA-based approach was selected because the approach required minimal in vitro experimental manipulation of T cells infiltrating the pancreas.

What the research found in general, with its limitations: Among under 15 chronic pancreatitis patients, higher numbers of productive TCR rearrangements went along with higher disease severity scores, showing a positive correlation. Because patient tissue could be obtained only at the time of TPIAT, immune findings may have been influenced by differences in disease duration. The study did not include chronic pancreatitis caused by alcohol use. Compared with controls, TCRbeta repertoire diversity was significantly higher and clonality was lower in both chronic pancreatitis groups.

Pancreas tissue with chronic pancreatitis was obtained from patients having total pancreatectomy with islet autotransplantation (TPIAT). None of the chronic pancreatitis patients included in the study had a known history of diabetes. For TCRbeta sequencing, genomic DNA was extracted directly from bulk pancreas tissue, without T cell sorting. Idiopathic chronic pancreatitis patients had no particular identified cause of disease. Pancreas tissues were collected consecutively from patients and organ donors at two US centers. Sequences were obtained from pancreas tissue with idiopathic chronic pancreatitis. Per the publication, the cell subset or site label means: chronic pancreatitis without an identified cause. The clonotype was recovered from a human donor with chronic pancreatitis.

The CDR3 in this case is CSVVEGAYNEQFF. The DNA sequence reads TGCAGCGTTGTGGAGGGGGCGTACAATGAGCAGTTCTTC. In this chain, TRBV29-1 is recombined with TRBJ2-1; D gene: possibly TRBD1, on 7 matching bases. Based on the germline V gene, the CDR1 and CDR2 sequences are SQVTM and ANQGSEA. At the junction V is shortened by 4 bases and J by 4 bases, with 11 bases in between. The CDR3 sequence holds 13 residues, the cysteine and phenylalanine included. Of all the DNA, just the CDR3 is kept, 39 bases in frame from base 1.